A selection of T cell receptor beta chains follows, all from one sample in a study of CD4 T cells in relation to SARS-CoV-2 and coronaviruses. Assay used: immunoSEQ multiplex PCR; TCRdb lists only in-frame clones, some missing. The sample holds 15,000 to 20,000 clones, 81% seen once. Their specific antigens are unknown. Sample: CD4+ T cells from PBMCs, cultured in vitro. Receptors were obtained from a human donor in good health. CDR3s include the opening cysteine and the closing phenylalanine or tryptophan.

j_call v_call cdr3_aa
TRBJ2-3 TRBV7-2 CASSLLLAGGADTQYF
TRBJ1-1 TRBV7-9 CASSSQGRTEAFF
TRBJ2-6 TRBV4-2 CASSQLRGEANVLTF
TRBJ1-5 TRBV2 CANARGLNQPQHF
TRBJ1-2 TRBV5-1 CASSVDRVGYTF
TRBJ1-1 TRBV7-9 CASSLLQDTEAFF
TRBJ2-5 TRBV9 CASSVGSNGGLAGVETQYF
TRBJ1-2 TRBV6-2/TRBV6-3 CASSYSTPLGYGYTF
TRBJ2-5 TRBV6-5 CASSYVSSGTQYF
TRBJ2-1 TRBV6-1 CASSGHRDRGRGEQFF
TRBJ2-3 TRBV7-9 CASSLERYTDTQYF
TRBJ1-5 TRBV23-1 CASSLTGGQGAFGSQPQHF
TRBJ1-2 TRBV7-2 CASSLSTAYGYTF
TRBJ1-2 TRBV6-6 CASLANKGGYTF
TRBJ2-1 TRBV19 CATSQGGTYNEQFF
TRBJ2-1 TRBV6-4 CASSDSAGGPGEQFF
TRBJ1-2 TRBV10-2 CASSGQGAVNYGYTF
TRBJ2-5 TRBV11-2 CASSLLRGSSKTQYF
TRBJ2-6 TRBV30 CAWSVSSGANVLTF
TRBJ2-5 TRBV21-1 CASSKGGLAVWGTQYF
TRBJ2-3 TRBV5-1 CASSLGARGDTQYF
TRBJ1-1 TRBV7-9 CASNLPGGKTGAFF